The 13 T cell receptor beta chains in this list originate from one sample, sequenced in a study of response to subunit inactivated influenza vaccine. MiXCR was run by TCRdb on the RT-PCR reads, yielding one entry per CDR3 protein. The sample carries about 570,000 distinct CDR3 sequences, about 11% recorded once. These data are also associated with another study on T cells expressing NK-cell markers. That study adds: The authors made TCR beta cDNA libraries by 5'RACE template switching. This switching added a universal primer site and UMIs.

The input for sequencing was PBMCs from blood, taken on the day of vaccination. The origin of the receptors is a man in his forties or fifties who received an inactivated influenza vaccine.

This clonotype was counted only a few times. The rearrangement links TRBV27 to TRBJ2-6; tentative D call: TRBD1 (5 bases). CDR3 length equals 18 residues. In germline, CDR1 is MNHEY, CDR2 SMNVEV (reference sequence). V dropped 1 base and J dropped 1 base, with 14 bases sitting between them. The CDR3, as DNA: TGTGCCAGCAGTTTATTCGTCAGGGATTGGTCTGGGGCCAACGTCCTGACTTTC. Translated: CASSLFVRDWSGANVLTF.

Remarks on this clonotype: Given a much more abundant clone one base away, this may be a read error. The chain is built from TRBV28 and TRBJ2-4; no clear D. Looked up from germline, CDR1 is MDHEN and CDR2 is SYDVKM. This CDR3 spans 15 amino acids. V was shortened by 7 bases and J by 0 bases, with 13 bases between the two germline ends. The CDR3 DNA reads as TGTGCCAGCACTGGAGCTATTTTAGCCAAAAACATTCAGTACTTC. Residues: CASTGAILAKNIQYF.

This clonotype was counted between two and nine times. The gene calls are TRBV7-9 and TRBJ1-2, with 10 bases identical to TRBD1. V lost 7 bases to trimming and J lost 1 base; unmatched junction nucleotides: 9. The CDR3 consists of 16 residues. Germline V lookup: CDR1 SEHNR, CDR2 FQNEAQ (reference sequence). The CDR3 protein is CASIDQRTGGNYGYTF. The CDR3 DNA is TGTGCCAGCATCGATCAACGGACAGGGGGTAACTATGGCTACACCTTC.

This clonotype was counted only a few times. The V and J genes are TRBV29-1 and TRBJ2-5; D remains unclear. The germline V and J ends were trimmed by 4 bases and 4 bases, with 13 bases remaining between them. Germline CDR1 and CDR2: SQVTM and ANQGSEA. The length of the CDR3 is 13 residues. The CDR3 spells CSVVVMWGETQYF. The DNA of the CDR3 is TGCAGCGTTGTTGTTATGTGGGGAGAGACCCAGTACTTC.

The gene calls are TRBV7-9 and TRBJ1-1; D not resolved. Germline V CDR1 and CDR2: SEHNR, FQNEAQ (reference sequence). The CDR3 length is 12 residues. V lost 1 base, J lost 7 bases, and 7 bases lay in between. The CDR3 is CASSLGAVEAFF. CDR3 in DNA: TGTGCCAGCAGCTTAGGGGCAGTTGAAGCTTTCTTT. Combining the CDR3 with reference TRBV7-9 and TRBJ1-1 gives the whole variable domain DTGVSQNPRHKITKRGQNVTFRCDPISEHNRLYWYRQTLGQGPEFLTYFQNEAQLEKSRLLSDRFSAERPKGSFSTLEIQRTEQGDSAMYLCASSLGAVEAFFGQGTRLTVV.

This clonotype was seen a few times. The V call is TRBV18, the J call TRBJ2-5; the match to TRBD1 covers 9 bases. This CDR3 spans 16 amino acids. Germline V gene data show CDR1 as KGHSH and CDR2 as LQKENI. Trimming cost V 5 bases and J 1 base; bases outside gene matches: 8. CDR3 nucleotide sequence: TGTGCCAGCTCAAACCGGGACAGGGCTATCCAAGAGACCCAGTACTTC. Translating gives CASSNRDRAIQETQYF.

V is TRBV7-2 and J is TRBJ2-5, with D perhaps matching TRBD2 (6 bases). The V end lost 6 bases, the J end lost 5 bases, and 13 bases lay between the germline ends. CDR3 length: 13 amino acids. The germline V gene has CDR1 SGHTA and CDR2 FQGNSA. CDR3 in amino acids: CASSLWEAETQYF. CDR3 nucleotides: TGTGCCAGCAGTCTTTGGGAGGCGGAGACCCAGTACTTC.

The table lists this clonotype with a few counts. The chain carries TRBV6-5 and TRBJ2-5, with 12 positions matching TRBD2. J lost 5 bases, V lost 0 bases, and 4 bases had no gene match. The CDR3 has 16 residues. Germline V gene sequence: CDR1 MNHEY, CDR2 SVGAGI. The CDR3 sequence is CASSYSTSGRQETQYF. Written as DNA, the CDR3 is TGTGCCAGCAGTTACTCGACTAGCGGGAGACAGGAGACCCAGTACTTC.

The chain carries TRBV11-3 and TRBJ2-5; the match to TRBD1 covers 10 bases. This CDR3 region has 13 residues. CDR1 and CDR2 from the germline V gene are SGHNT and YENEEA. J lost 5 bases, V lost 4 bases, and 1 base had no gene match. CDR3 sequence: CASSSDRGETQYF. CDR3 DNA sequence: TGTGCCAGCAGCTCGGACAGGGGGGAGACCCAGTACTTC.

This clonotype turned up a few times. The V gene is TRBV24-1, the J gene TRBJ2-1; tentatively, D is TRBD2 (6 bases). Germline assignment: CDR1 KGHDR and CDR2 SFDVKD. The CDR3 contains 16 residues. V was trimmed by 0 bases and J by 6 bases, leaving 14 bases between them. CDR3 residues: CATSDLWGEAANEQFF. Here the CDR3 DNA reads TGTGCCACCAGTGATTTGTGGGGGGAAGCCGCCAATGAGCAGTTCTTC.

This clonotype was counted ten times or more. The chain has TRBV5-6 and TRBJ1-6; 9 bases are shared with TRBD1. This CDR3 is built from 15 residues. The trim removed 4 bases at V and 6 bases at J, leaving 5 bases unmatched. CDR1 is SGHDT, CDR2 YYEEEE, per germline. CDR3 bases: TGTGCCAGCAGCGAGGGACAGGGCCTTAATTCACCCCTCCACTTT. Translating gives CASSEGQGLNSPLHF.

The rearrangement uses TRBV7-9 and TRBJ2-5, with D perhaps TRBD2 (5 bases). With 5 bases removed from V and 5 bases from J, the gap between germline ends came to 12 bases. The CDR3 sequence is 13 residues long. CDR1 and CDR2 from the germline V gene are SEHNR and FQNEAQ (reference sequence). In nucleotides, the CDR3 is TGTGCCAGCAGCCACTCCCGAGGGGAGACCCAGTACTTC. Translation: CASSHSRGETQYF.

The rearrangement uses TRBV28 and TRBJ1-2; no firm D call. This CDR3 comprises 12 residues. Germline V lookup: CDR1 MDHEN, CDR2 SYDVKM. Deletions cut 7 bases from V and 2 bases from J, with 8 bases between. The CDR3 DNA reads as TGTGCCAGCATTGAAAGAAACTATGGCTACACCTTC. The encoded protein is CASIERNYGYTF.